These T cell receptor beta chains were read from a single sample in a study of radiotherapy plus CTLA-4 blockade in lung cancer. Profiling relied on immunoSEQ multiplex PCR, and the TCRdb table lists in-frame clones only, not all of them. The table shows more than 95,000 clones, with around 75% occurring only once. This material consisted of peripheral blood, taken from a patient treated with radiotherapy plus ipilimumab. The receptors come from a human donor with non-small cell lung cancer who had a partial response to radiotherapy plus ipilimumab. Both conserved end residues are part of each CDR3. The D gene is left open where the match is weak. Size tells how often a clone was seen (once, few, many) or the class of an expanded clone, and some rows leave it out.

abundance	d_gene	v_gene	j_gene	CDR3nt	CDR3aa
.	.	TRBV19	TRBJ1-5	TGTGCCAGTAGTACTGGCGGGGTCAGGCAGCCCCAGCATTTT	CASSTGGVRQPQHF
.	TRBD1	TRBV4-3	TRBJ1-4	TGCGCCAGCAGCCAAGATTGGAGTATGTGGGACAGGGGGGATGAAAAACTGTTTTTT	CASSQDWSMWDRGDEKLFF
many	.	TRBV14	TRBJ2-2	TGTGCCAGCAGCCAAGTGGGGGCGGGCACCGGGGAGCTGTTTTTT	CASSQVGAGTGELFF
.	.	TRBV4-2	TRBJ2-3	TGTGCCAGCAGCTCAGGACTGTTAAGCACAGATACGCAGTATTTT	CASSSGLLSTDTQYF
.	TRBD1	TRBV28	TRBJ2-1	TGTGCCAGTAGTTCCGGAGGACAGGGGGCAGTTGAGCAGTTCTTC	CASSSGGQGAVEQFF
few	.	TRBV6-6	TRBJ1-5	TGTGCCAGCAGCCCTTATTATAGCAATCAGCCCCAGCATTTT	CASSPYYSNQPQHF
.	.	TRBV10-3	TRBJ1-2	TGTGCCATCAGTGAACTACAGGGATATGGCTACACCTTC	CAISELQGYGYTF
.	.	TRBV28	TRBJ2-7	TGTGCCAGCAGTTCGACTCCTCCGAGCTCCTACGAGCAGTACTTC	CASSSTPPSSYEQYF
.	.	TRBV2	TRBJ2-2	TGTGCCAGCACCTACGGGGAGCGGTACGCGAACACCGGGGAGCTGTTTTTT	CASTYGERYANTGELFF
.	TRBD1	TRBV28	TRBJ2-7	TGTGCCAGCAGACCAACTCCGCAGGGGGCAAGCGACGAGCAGTACTTC	CASRPTPQGASDEQYF
few	TRBD2	TRBV7-9	TRBJ2-2	TGTGCCAGCAGTTCCCCGCTAGCGGCCGGGGAGCTGTTTTTT	CASSSPLAAGELFF
once	TRBD1	TRBV19	TRBJ1-2	TGTGCCAGTAGTCCTCCGGGACAGGGGGCTTGGTATGGCTACACCTTC	CASSPPGQGAWYGYTF
.	TRBD1	TRBV11-2	TRBJ2-5	TGTGCCAGCAGCTTCGGACAGGGTTTTCGAGAGACCCAGTACTTC	CASSFGQGFRETQYF
.	TRBD1	TRBV18	TRBJ1-2	TGTGCCAGCTCTCCGGGACAGGGGGCGGTTGGCTACACCTTC	CASSPGQGAVGYTF
.	.	TRBV19	TRBJ1-2	TGTGCCAGTAGCTTGGGAGTCGGCTACACCTTC	CASSLGVGYTF
few	TRBD1	TRBV28	TRBJ1-5	TGTGCCAGCAGCCGGGGACAGCTAAATCAGCCCCAGCATTTT	CASSRGQLNQPQHF
.	.	TRBV7-2	TRBJ2-2	TGTGCCAGCACCCGGGCGAACACCGGGGAGCTGTTTTTT	CASTRANTGELFF
.	TRBD1	TRBV4-1	TRBJ1-5	TGCGCCAGCAGCCGATCCGGGACAGGCAATCAGCCCCAGCATTTT	CASSRSGTGNQPQHF
few	TRBD1	TRBV2	TRBJ1-6	TGTGCCAGCGAGACAGGGAATTCACCCCTCCACTTT	CASETGNSPLHF
.	TRBD1	TRBV29-1	TRBJ2-1	TGCAGCGTCGTCGGACAGGGGTACAATGAGCAGTTCTTC	CSVVGQGYNEQFF
.	.	TRBV27	TRBJ2-1	TGTGCCAGCAGTCGACCGGGGTCCTACAATGAGCAGTTCTTC	CASSRPGSYNEQFF
.	TRBD2	TRBV7-3	TRBJ2-3	TGTGCCAGCAGCTATAGCGGGAGCACAGATACGCAGTATTTT	CASSYSGSTDTQYF
.	TRBD1	TRBV30	TRBJ1-1	TGTGCCTGGACCCGGACAGGGAGATTGAACACTGAAGCTTTCTTT	CAWTRTGRLNTEAFF